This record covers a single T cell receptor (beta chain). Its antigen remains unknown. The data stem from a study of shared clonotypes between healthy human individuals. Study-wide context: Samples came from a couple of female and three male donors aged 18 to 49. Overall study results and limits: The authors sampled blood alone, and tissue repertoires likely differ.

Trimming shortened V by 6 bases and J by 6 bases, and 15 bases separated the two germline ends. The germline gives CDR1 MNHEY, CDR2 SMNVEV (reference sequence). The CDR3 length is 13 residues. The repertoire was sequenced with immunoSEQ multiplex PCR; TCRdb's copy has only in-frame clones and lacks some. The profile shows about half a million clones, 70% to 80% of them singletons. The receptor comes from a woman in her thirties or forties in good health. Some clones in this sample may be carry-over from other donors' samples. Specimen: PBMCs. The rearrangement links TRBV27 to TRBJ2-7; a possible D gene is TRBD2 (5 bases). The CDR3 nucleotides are TGTGCCAGCAGCCGGACGCCGCGGGCCGAGCAGTACTTC. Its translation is CASSRTPRAEQYF.